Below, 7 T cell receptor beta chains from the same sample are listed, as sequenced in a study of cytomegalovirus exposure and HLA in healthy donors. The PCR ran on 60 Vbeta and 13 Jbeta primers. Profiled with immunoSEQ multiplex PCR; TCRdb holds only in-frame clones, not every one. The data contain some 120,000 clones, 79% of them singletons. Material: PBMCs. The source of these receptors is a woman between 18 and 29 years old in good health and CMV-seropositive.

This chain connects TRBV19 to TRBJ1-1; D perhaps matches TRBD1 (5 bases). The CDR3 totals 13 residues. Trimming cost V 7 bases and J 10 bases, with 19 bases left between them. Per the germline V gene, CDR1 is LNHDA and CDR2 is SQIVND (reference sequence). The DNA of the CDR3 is TGTGCCAGTACCCCTCTAGGGGCGGGGTTAGCTTTCTTT. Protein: CASTPLGAGLAFF.

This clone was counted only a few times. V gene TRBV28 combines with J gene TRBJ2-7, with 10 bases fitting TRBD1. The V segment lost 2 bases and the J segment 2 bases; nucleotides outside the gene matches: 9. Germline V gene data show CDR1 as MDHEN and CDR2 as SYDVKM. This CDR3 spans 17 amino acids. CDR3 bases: TGTGCCAGCAGTTTAATGCCCGGGACAGGGGCCACCTACGAGCAGTACTTC. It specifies CASSLMPGTGATYEQYF.

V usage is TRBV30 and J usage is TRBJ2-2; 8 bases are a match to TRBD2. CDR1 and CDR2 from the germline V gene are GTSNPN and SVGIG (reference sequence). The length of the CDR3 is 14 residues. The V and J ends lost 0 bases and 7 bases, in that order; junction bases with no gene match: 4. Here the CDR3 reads CAWSVREGGGELFF. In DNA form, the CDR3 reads TGTGCCTGGAGTGTCCGGGAGGGGGGCGGGGAGCTGTTTTTT.

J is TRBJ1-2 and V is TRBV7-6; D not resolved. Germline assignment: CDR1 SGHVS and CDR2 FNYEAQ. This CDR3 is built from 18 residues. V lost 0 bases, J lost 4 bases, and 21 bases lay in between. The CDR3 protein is CASSLAPLSLTELYGYTF. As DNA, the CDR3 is TGTGCCAGCAGCTTAGCCCCCCTCTCGCTTACAGAACTCTATGGCTACACCTTC.

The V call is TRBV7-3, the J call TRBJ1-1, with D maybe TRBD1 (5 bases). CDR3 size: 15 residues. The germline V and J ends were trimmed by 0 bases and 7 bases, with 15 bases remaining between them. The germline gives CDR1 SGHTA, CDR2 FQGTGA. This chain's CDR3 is CASSLTGTPGGEAFF. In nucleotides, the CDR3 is TGTGCCAGCAGCTTAACCGGGACCCCGGGAGGTGAAGCTTTCTTT.

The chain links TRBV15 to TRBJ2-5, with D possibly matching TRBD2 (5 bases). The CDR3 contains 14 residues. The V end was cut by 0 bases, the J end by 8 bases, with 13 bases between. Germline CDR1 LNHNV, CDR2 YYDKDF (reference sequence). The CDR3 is CATSRERDLDTQYF. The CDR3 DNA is TGTGCCACCAGCAGAGAACGGGATCTAGACACCCAGTACTTC.

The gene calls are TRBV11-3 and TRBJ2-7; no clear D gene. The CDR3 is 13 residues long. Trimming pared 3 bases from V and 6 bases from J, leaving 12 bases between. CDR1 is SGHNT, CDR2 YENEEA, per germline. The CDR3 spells CASSFGLVGEQYF. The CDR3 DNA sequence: TGTGCCAGCAGCTTCGGTCTAGTTGGCGAGCAGTACTTC. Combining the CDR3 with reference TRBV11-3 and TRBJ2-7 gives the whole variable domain EAGVVQSPRYKIIEKKQPVAFWCNPISGHNTLYWYLQNLGQGPELLIRYENEEAVDDSQLPKDRFSAERLKGVDSTLKIQPAELGDSAVYLCASSFGLVGEQYFGPGTRLTVT.